The 21 T cell receptor beta chains below were found in one sample sequenced in a study of blood T cell repertoires in COVID-19. The repertoire was sequenced with immunoSEQ multiplex PCR; TCRdb's copy has only in-frame clones and lacks some. The sample records about 230,000 clones, 85% being singletons. The sample consisted of peripheral blood. All receptors come from a man aged 45-60 years with COVID-19, enrolled during active disease.

The chain links TRBV10-3 to TRBJ2-7; tentative D call: TRBD2 (6 bases). The CDR3 has 12 residues. CDR1 and CDR2 (germline): ENHRY, SYGVKD. Trimming left V 2 bases short and J 5 bases short, with 7 bases between. CDR3 amino acids: CAISEGGNEQYF. CDR3 bases: TGTGCCATCAGTGAGGGGGGGAACGAGCAGTACTTC.

The chain couples TRBV6-6 to TRBJ2-7, with TRBD1 matching over 7 bases. V trimming: 6 bases; J trimming: 5 bases; junction bases outside the gene matches: 7. This CDR3 is built from 13 residues. The germline gives CDR1 MNHNY, CDR2 SVGAGI (reference sequence). The CDR3 DNA follows: TGTGCCAGCAGCCCAGACAGGGTCCACGAGCAGTACTTC. Protein sequence: CASSPDRVHEQYF.

The chain combines TRBV11-3 with TRBJ2-1; D uncertain. V was shortened by 4 bases and J by 0 bases, with 7 bases between the two germline ends. The CDR3 sequence is 14 residues long. The germline gives CDR1 SGHNT, CDR2 YENEEA. The CDR3 loop reads CASSSQNSYNEQFF. CDR3 in DNA: TGTGCCAGCAGCTCCCAAAACTCCTACAATGAGCAGTTCTTC.

This rearrangement joins TRBV6-8 to TRBJ2-7; 9 bases map to TRBD2. The CDR3 length is 16 residues. The V and J ends lost 8 bases and 4 bases, in that order; junction bases with no gene match: 15. Germline assignment: CDR1 MNHGY and CDR2 SAAAGT. Here the CDR3 reads CASCYSGLAAAYEQYF. The CDR3 DNA sequence: TGTGCCAGCTGCTACTCGGGACTAGCAGCGGCGTACGAGCAGTACTTC.

V and J are TRBV11-2 and TRBJ2-3; 14 nucleotides agree with TRBD2. The J segment lost 6 bases and the V segment lost 0 bases, leaving 2 bases of the junction unmatched. The CDR3 extends over 16 amino acids. Germline CDR1 and CDR2: SGHAT and FQNNGV. CDR3 DNA sequence: TGTGCCAGCAGCTTAGATAGACTAGCGGGGGGGGATACGCAGTATTTT. It specifies CASSLDRLAGGDTQYF. Full variable domain (rest looked up from reference TRBV11-2 and TRBJ2-3): EAGVAQSPRYKIIEKRQSVAFWCNPISGHATLYWYQQILGQGPKLLIQFQNNGVVDDSQLPKDRFSAERLKGVDSTLKIQPAKLEDSAVYLCASSLDRLAGGDTQYFGPGTRLTVL.

This rearrangement joins TRBV24-1 to TRBJ1-5; D may be TRBD1 (5 bases). Looked up from germline, CDR1 is KGHDR and CDR2 is SFDVKD. There are 15 residues in the CDR3. Trimming took 3 bases from V and 8 from J, leaving 16 bases between them. CDR3 DNA sequence: TGTGCCACCAGTGATCCAGCCCAGGGTATGGAGCCCCAGCATTTT. It is translated as CATSDPAQGMEPQHF.

A remark on this clone: Other nucleotide sequences in the sample specify the same CDR3. The V and J genes are TRBV9 and TRBJ2-5; 9 bases are shared with TRBD2. Germline V gene lookup returns CDR1 SGDLS and CDR2 YYNGEE. V was pared by 0 bases and J by 5 bases, with 5 bases of the junction left unmatched. This CDR3 comprises 15 residues. CDR3 protein: CASSVDAGGQETQYF. The CDR3 bases are TGTGCCAGCAGCGTAGATGCGGGGGGGCAGGAGACCCAGTACTTC.

The rearrangement uses TRBV5-4 and TRBJ2-1, with D possibly matching TRBD1 (5 bases). V dropped 0 bases and J dropped 6 bases, with 13 bases sitting between them. The CDR3 has 15 residues. Germline loops: CDR1 SGHNT, CDR2 YYREEE (reference sequence). CDR3 loop: CASSLEAQAANEQFF. The CDR3 nucleotides read TGTGCCAGCAGCTTGGAGGCACAGGCCGCCAATGAGCAGTTCTTC.

The rearrangement links TRBV28 to TRBJ2-1; D remains ambiguous. The CDR3 extends over 11 amino acids. Germline V gene lookup returns CDR1 MDHEN and CDR2 SYDVKM. Trimming removed 4 bases from V and 7 bases from J, with 5 bases in between. CDR3 protein: CASSSSNEQFF. CDR3 bases: TGTGCCAGCAGTTCTTCTAATGAGCAGTTCTTC.

The rearrangement links TRBV4-1 to TRBJ2-3; no clear D gene. Trimming stripped 4 bases from V and 5 bases from J, with 13 bases between. The CDR3 has 14 amino acids. From germline, CDR1 is MGHRA and CDR2 YSYEKL. The CDR3 loop is CASSPRVAGDTQYF. In nucleotides, the CDR3 is TGCGCCAGCAGCCCCCGGGTAGCCGGAGATACGCAGTATTTT.

The chain couples TRBV6-2 or TRBV6-3 to TRBJ2-3, with a weak D call TRBD2 (7 bases). Trimming left V 0 bases short and J 6 bases short, with 28 bases between. Germline V gene data show CDR1 as MNHEY and CDR2 as SVGEGT. The CDR3 is 20 amino acids. CDR3 region: CASSYSTLAPWGGAGDTQYF. The CDR3 bases are TGTGCCAGCAGTTACTCGACTCTGGCCCCTTGGGGGGGGGCCGGGGATACGCAGTATTTT.

This chain links TRBV7-2 with TRBJ2-3; TRBD2 might be the D (5 bases). The CDR3 runs to 15 residues. Trimming cost V 5 bases and J 1 base, with 13 bases left between them. Looked up from germline, CDR1 is SGHTA and CDR2 is FQGNSA. The CDR3 loop reads CASSRSSGGTDTQYF. CDR3 coding DNA: TGTGCCAGCAGCCGCAGCAGCGGAGGCACAGATACGCAGTATTTT.

The chain employs TRBV5-1 and TRBJ1-1, with 7 bases aligning to TRBD1. Germline loops: CDR1 SGHRS, CDR2 YFSETQ. J was trimmed by 5 bases and V by 4 bases; bases with no gene match: 8. This CDR3 region has 14 residues. As DNA, the CDR3 is TGCGCCAGCAGCCAAACAGGGGAGTGGACTGAAGCTTTCTTT. Translated: CASSQTGEWTEAFF.

The rearrangement uses TRBV24-1 and TRBJ2-7; D is unclear. Trimming stripped 5 bases from V and 6 bases from J, with 7 bases between. CDR3 length equals 11 residues. Germline assignment: CDR1 KGHDR and CDR2 SFDVKD. CDR3 DNA sequence: TGTGCCACCAGTGTCGGTACCGAGCAGTACTTC. Encoded protein: CATSVGTEQYF.

The chain carries TRBV7-2 and TRBJ1-6, with D hard to call. The germline V gene encodes CDR1 SGHTA and CDR2 FQGNSA. The CDR3 loop spans 15 amino acids. Trimming pared 5 bases from V and 9 bases from J, leaving 17 bases between. The CDR3: CASSQGAWSGSPLHF. The CDR3 region has the DNA TGTGCCAGCAGCCAAGGAGCGTGGAGCGGTTCACCCCTCCACTTT.

The genes are TRBV20-1 and TRBJ2-2; perhaps TRBD1 as D (6 bases). V lost 3 bases, J lost 0 bases, and 14 bases lay in between. There are 16 residues in the CDR3. The germline gives CDR1 DFQATT, CDR2 SNEGSKA (reference sequence). CDR3 region: CSASTRQDSNTGELFF. CDR3 sequence (DNA): TGCAGTGCTAGTACCAGACAGGACTCGAACACCGGGGAGCTGTTTTTT.

The chain uses TRBV7-2 and TRBJ2-7; 11 bases line up with TRBD1. The germline V gene has CDR1 SGHTA and CDR2 FQGNSA. Trimming removed 7 bases from V and 0 bases from J; junction bases left unmatched: 5. The CDR3 extends over 15 amino acids. The CDR3 region is CASIQGTGGSYEQYF. CDR3 DNA sequence: TGTGCCAGCATCCAGGGGACAGGGGGCTCCTACGAGCAGTACTTC.

The chain links TRBV7-2 to TRBJ1-2; 7 bases map to TRBD1. The V and J ends lost 4 bases and 2 bases, in that order; junction bases with no gene match: 10. The CDR3 covers 16 residues. Germline V lookup: CDR1 SGHTA, CDR2 FQGNSA. The DNA of the CDR3 is TGTGCCAGCAGCTCACCCGCGGTGGGACAGAACTATGGCTACACCTTC. Translating it yields CASSSPAVGQNYGYTF.

The chain couples TRBV6-5 to TRBJ1-1; 9 bases map to TRBD1. The CDR3 is 13 residues long. Germline V CDR1 and CDR2: MNHEY, SVGAGI. Losses at the gene ends were 6 bases for V and 1 base for J; bases not matched to a gene: 0. CDR3 region: CASRQGANTEAFF. The CDR3 region has the DNA TGTGCCAGCAGACAGGGGGCGAACACTGAAGCTTTCTTT.

DNA of the CDR3: TGTGCCAGCAGCCCCCCGACGACAGGGGTAAATTCACCCCTCCACTTT. Protein: CASSPPTTGVNSPLHF. V is TRBV7-9 and J is TRBJ1-6; 8 bases map to TRBD1. V gave up 5 bases and J gave up 7 bases; unmatched junction bases: 10. This CDR3 comprises 16 residues. CDR1 is SEHNR and CDR2 is FQNEAQ in the germline V gene (reference sequence).

The chain recombines TRBV9 with TRBJ1-2; 7 bases match TRBD1. Trimming removed 0 bases from V and 4 bases from J; junction bases left unmatched: 9. CDR3 length equals 16 residues. Germline V gene sequence: CDR1 SGDLS, CDR2 YYNGEE. In DNA form, the CDR3 reads TGTGCCAGCAGCGTAGCTCGGGCAGGGGGATCCTATGGCTACACCTTC. This translates into CASSVARAGGSYGYTF.